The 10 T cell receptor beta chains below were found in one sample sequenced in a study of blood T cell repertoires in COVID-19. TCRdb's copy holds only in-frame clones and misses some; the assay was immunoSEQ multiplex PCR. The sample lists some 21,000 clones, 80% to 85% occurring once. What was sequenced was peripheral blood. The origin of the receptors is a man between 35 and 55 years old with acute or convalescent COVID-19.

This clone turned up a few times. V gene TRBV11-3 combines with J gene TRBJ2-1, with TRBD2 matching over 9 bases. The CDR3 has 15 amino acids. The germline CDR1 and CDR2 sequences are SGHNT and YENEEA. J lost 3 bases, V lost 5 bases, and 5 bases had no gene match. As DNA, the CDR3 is TGTGCCAGCAGCACTACTAGCGGGCACTACAATGAGCAGTTCTTC. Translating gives CASSTTSGHYNEQFF.

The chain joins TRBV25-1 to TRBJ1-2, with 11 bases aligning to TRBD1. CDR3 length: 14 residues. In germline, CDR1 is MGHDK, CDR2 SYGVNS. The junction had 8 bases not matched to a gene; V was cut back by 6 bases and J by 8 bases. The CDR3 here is CASRGQGEVGGYTF. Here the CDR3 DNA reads TGTGCCAGCAGGGGACAGGGGGAAGTGGGCGGCTACACCTTC.

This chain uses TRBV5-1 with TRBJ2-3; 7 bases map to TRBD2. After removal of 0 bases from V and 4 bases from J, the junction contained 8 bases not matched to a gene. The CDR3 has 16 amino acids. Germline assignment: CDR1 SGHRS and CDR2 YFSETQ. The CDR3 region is CASSLAMAGVADTQYF. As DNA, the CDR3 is TGCGCCAGCAGCTTGGCCATGGCGGGAGTAGCAGATACGCAGTATTTT.

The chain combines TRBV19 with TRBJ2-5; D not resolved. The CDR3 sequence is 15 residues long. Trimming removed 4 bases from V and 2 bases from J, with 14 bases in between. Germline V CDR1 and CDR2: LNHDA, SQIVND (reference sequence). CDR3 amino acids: CASSSRRRLQETQYF. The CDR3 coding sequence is TGTGCCAGTAGTAGCCGACGGCGACTTCAAGAGACCCAGTACTTC. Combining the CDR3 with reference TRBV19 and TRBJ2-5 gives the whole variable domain DGGITQSPKYLFRKEGQNVTLSCEQNLNHDAMYWYRQDPGQGLRLIYYSQIVNDFQKGDIAEGYSVSREKKESFPLTVTSAQKNPTAFYLCASSSRRRLQETQYFGPGTRLLVL.

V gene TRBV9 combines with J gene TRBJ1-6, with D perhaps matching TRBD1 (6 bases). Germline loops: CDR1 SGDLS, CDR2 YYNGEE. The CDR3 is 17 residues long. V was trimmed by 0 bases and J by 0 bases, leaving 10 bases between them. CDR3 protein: CASSVGGGASYNSPLHF. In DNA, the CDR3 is TGTGCCAGCAGCGTAGGAGGGGGGGCCTCCTATAATTCACCCCTCCACTTT. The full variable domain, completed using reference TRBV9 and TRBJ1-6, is DSGVTQTPKHLITATGQRVTLRCSPRSGDLSVYWYQQSLDQGLQFLIQYYNGEERAKGNILERFSAQQFPDLHSELNLSSLELGDSALYFCASSVGGGASYNSPLHFGNGTRLTVT.

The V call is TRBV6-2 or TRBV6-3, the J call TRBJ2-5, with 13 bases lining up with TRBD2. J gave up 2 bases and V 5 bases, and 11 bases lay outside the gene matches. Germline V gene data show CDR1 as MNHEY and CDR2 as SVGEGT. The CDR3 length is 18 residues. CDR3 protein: CASSPFTSGGARQETQYF. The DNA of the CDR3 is TGTGCCAGCAGTCCCTTTACTAGCGGGGGGGCGAGACAAGAGACCCAGTACTTC.

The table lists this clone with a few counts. The CDR3 protein is CASSLAAGWGLNTEAFF. CDR3 bases: TGTGCCAGCAGCTTAGCGGCGGGCTGGGGATTGAACACTGAAGCTTTCTTT. This sequence joins TRBV7-6 and TRBJ1-1, with D unclear. CDR1 and CDR2 from the germline V gene are SGHVS and FNYEAQ. The CDR3 covers 17 residues. The germline V and J ends were trimmed by 0 bases and 0 bases, with 14 bases remaining between them. Full variable domain (missing parts from reference TRBV7-6 and TRBJ1-1): GAGVSQSPRYKVTKRGQDVALRCDPISGHVSLYWYRQALGQGPEFLTYFNYEAQQDKSGLPNDRFSAERPEGSISTLTIQRTEQRDSAMYRCASSLAAGWGLNTEAFFGQGTRLTVV.

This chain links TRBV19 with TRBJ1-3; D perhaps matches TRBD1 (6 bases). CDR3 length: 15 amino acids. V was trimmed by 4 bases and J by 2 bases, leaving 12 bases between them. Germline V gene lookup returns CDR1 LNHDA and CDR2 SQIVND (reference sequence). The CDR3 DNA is TGTGCCAGTAGTAGCGTAGAGGGGGCTGGAAACACCATATATTTT. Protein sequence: CASSSVEGAGNTIYF.

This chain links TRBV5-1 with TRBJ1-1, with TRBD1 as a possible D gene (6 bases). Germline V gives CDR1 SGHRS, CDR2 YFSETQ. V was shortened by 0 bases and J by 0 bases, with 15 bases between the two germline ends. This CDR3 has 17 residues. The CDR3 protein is CASSLATGRAMNTEAFF. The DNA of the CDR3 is TGCGCCAGCAGCTTGGCTACAGGGCGTGCTATGAACACTGAAGCTTTCTTT.

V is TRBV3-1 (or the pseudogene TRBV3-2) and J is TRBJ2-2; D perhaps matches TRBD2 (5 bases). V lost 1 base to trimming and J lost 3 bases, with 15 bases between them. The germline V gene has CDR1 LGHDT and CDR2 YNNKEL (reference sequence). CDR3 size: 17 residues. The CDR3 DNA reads TGTGCCAGCAGCCAAGGAAAGGGAGTTAGCCACACCGGGGAGCTGTTTTTT. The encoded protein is CASSQGKGVSHTGELFF.